The source of this T cell receptor (beta chain) is a study of blood T cells in healthy people across ages. Study-level results: Age advanced and TCR beta diversity per million T cells fell, roughly linearly. Shifts in expanded clonotypes may have been confounded by donor CMV status, which was unknown.

Germline lookup yields CDR1 MNHEY and CDR2 SVGAGI. V lost 6 bases and J lost 5; bases outside the gene matches: 5. The CDR3 has 15 residues. Primers used in a second PCR of roughly 7 to 12 cycles were a sample-barcoded 5' primer and a J-beta primer mix. Each CDR3 protein gets one entry after TCRdb re-called the 5' RACE reads with MiXCR. Altogether approximately 830,000 distinct CDR3 sequences are present, less than 80% being singletons, with the ten largest covering roughly a quarter. This clonotype was counted a single time. The target antigen is unknown. Per sample, extraction of total RNA gave at least 5.5 micrograms in every case.

The V gene is TRBV6-5, the J gene TRBJ1-4; 11 bases fit TRBD1. Sequenced input: blood. The source is a man aged 25 to 40 in good health. As DNA, the CDR3 is TGTGCCAGCAGACGGGGGGACAGGGGGAATGAAAAACTGTTTTTT. This gives the protein CASRRGDRGNEKLFF.